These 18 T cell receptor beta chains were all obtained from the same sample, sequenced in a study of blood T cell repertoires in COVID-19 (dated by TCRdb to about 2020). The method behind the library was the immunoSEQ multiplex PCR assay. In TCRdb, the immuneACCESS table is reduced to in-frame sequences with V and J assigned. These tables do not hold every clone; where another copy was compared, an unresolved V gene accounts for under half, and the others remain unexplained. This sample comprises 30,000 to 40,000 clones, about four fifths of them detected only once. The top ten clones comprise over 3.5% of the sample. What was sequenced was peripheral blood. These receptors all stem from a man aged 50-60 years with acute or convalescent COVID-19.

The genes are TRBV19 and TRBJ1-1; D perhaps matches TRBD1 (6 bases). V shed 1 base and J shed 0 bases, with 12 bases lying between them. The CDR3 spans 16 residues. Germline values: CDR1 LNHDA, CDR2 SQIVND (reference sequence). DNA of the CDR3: TGTGCCAGTAGTATAGGAAGGGACATCATGAACACTGAAGCTTTCTTT. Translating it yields CASSIGRDIMNTEAFF.

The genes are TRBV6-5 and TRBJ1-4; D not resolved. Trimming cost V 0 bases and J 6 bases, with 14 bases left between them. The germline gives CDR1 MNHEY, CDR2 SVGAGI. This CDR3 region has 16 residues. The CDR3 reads CASSYSMVVVDEKLFF. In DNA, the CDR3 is TGTGCCAGCAGTTACTCGATGGTAGTGGTGGATGAAAAACTGTTTTTT.

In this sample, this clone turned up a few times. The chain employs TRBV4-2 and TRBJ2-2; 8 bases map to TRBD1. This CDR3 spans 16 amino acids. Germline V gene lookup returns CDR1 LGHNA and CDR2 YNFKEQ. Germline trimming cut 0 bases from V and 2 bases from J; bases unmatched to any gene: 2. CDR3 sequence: CASSQESGGNTGELFF. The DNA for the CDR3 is TGTGCCAGCAGCCAAGAGTCAGGGGGCAACACCGGGGAGCTGTTTTTT.

The DNA of the CDR3 is TGCGCCAGCAGCCAAGAAGGCCAGGTTAATTCACCCCTCCACTTT. It encodes CASSQEGQVNSPLHF. This chain connects TRBV4-1 to TRBJ1-6; D not resolved. The V and J ends lost 0 bases and 6 bases respectively, with 9 bases between them. Germline loops: CDR1 MGHRA, CDR2 YSYEKL. CDR3 length equals 15 residues.

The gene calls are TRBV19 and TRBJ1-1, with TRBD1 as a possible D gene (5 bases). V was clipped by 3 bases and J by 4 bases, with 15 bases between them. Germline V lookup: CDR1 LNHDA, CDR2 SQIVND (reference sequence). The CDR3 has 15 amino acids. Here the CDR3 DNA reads TGTGCCAGTAGTATCTCGGCGCAGGGAGGCACTGAAGCTTTCTTT. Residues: CASSISAQGGTEAFF.

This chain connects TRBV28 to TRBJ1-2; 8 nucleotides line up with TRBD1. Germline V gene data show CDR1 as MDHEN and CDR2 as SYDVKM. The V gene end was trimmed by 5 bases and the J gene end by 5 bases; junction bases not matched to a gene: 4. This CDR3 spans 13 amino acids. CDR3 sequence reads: CASSPGGRYGYTF. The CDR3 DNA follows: TGTGCCAGCAGTCCAGGGGGCCGGTATGGCTACACCTTC.

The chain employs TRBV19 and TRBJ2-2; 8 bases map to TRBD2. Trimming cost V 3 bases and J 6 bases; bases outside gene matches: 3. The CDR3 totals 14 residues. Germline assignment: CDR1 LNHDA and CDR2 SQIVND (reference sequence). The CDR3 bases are TGTGCCAGTAGTATCGGGGGGGGCTCCGGGGAGCTGTTTTTT. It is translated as CASSIGGGSGELFF.

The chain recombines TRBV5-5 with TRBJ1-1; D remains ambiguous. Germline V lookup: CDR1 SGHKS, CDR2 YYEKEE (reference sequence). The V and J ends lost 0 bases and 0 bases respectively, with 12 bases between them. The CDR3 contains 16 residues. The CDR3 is CASSLVTVEMNTEAFF. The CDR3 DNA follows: TGTGCCAGCAGCTTGGTAACAGTAGAGATGAACACTGAAGCTTTCTTT.

The CDR3 DNA is TGTGCCAGCAGTTTATCCCCTTACACAGATACGCAGTATTTT. Its protein product is CASSLSPYTDTQYF. The J gene is TRBJ2-3, the V gene TRBV28; no clear D. The CDR3 is made up of 14 amino acids. Deletions cut 1 base from V and 2 bases from J, with 7 bases between. Germline CDR1 MDHEN, CDR2 SYDVKM.

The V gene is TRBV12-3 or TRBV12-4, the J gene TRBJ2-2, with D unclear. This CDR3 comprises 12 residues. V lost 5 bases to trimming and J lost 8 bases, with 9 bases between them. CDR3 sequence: CASSPYGGELFF. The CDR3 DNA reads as TGTGCCAGCAGTCCCTACGGGGGGGAGCTGTTTTTT.

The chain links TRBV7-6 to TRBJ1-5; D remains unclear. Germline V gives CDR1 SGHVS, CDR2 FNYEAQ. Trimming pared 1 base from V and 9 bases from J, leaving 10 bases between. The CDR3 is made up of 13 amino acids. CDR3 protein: CASSLESGRPQHF. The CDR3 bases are TGTGCCAGCAGCTTAGAGTCCGGGAGGCCCCAGCATTTT. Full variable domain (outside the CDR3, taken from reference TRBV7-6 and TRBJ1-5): GAGVSQSPRYKVTKRGQDVALRCDPISGHVSLYWYRQALGQGPEFLTYFNYEAQQDKSGLPNDRFSAERPEGSISTLTIQRTEQRDSAMYRCASSLESGRPQHFGDGTRLSIL.

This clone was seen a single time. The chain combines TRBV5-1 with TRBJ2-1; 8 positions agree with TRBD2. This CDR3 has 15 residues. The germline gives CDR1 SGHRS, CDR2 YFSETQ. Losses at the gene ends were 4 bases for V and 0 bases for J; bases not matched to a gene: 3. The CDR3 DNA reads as TGCGCCAGCAGCGATAGCGGGATCTCCTACAATGAGCAGTTCTTC. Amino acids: CASSDSGISYNEQFF.

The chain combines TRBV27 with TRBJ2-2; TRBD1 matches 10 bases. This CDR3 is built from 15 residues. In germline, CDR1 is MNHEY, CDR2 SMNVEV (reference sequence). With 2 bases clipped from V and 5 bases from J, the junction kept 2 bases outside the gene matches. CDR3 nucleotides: TGTGCCAGCAGTTTAGACAGGGGGCGTACCGGGGAGCTGTTTTTT. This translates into CASSLDRGRTGELFF.

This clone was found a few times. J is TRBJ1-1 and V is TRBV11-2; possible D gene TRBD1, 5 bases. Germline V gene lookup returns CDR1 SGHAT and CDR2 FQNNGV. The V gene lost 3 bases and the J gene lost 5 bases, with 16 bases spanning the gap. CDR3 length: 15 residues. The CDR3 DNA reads TGTGCCAGCAGCTTCCAGGGATACCCGAGAACTGAAGCTTTCTTT. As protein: CASSFQGYPRTEAFF.

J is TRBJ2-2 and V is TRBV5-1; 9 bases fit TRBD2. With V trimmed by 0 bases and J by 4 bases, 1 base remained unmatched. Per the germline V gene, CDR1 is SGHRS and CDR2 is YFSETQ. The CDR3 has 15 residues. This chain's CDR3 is CASSLGSGGTGELFF. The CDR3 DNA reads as TGCGCCAGCAGCTTGGGTAGCGGGGGCACCGGGGAGCTGTTTTTT.

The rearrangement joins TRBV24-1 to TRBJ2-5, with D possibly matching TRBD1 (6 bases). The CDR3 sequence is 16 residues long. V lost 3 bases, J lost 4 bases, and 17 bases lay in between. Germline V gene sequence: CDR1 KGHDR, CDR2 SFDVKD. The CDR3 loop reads CATSDQRRQELETQYF. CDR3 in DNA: TGTGCCACCAGTGATCAAAGGAGACAGGAACTAGAGACCCAGTACTTC.

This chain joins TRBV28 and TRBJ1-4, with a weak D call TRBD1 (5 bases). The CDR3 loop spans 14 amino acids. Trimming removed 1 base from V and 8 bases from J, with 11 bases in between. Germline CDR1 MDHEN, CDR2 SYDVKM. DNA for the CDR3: TGTGCCAGCAGTTTATCTGGGGGGGGAGAAAAACTGTTTTTT. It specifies CASSLSGGGEKLFF.

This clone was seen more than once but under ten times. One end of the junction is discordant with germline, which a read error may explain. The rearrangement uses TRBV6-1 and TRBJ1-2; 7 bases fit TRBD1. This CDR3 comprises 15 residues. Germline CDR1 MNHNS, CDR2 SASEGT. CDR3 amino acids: CASIEGTASNYGYTF. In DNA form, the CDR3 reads TGTGCCAGCATTGAAGGGACAGCCTCTAACTATGGCTACACCTTC.